The clone carrying this TCR beta chain was seen many times. This specimen comes from a study of HIV-infected children after antiretroviral therapy interruption. As for the study in general: For the interruption arm, samples span week 0 through about 3 years after study end.

As for treatment: PENTA 11 planned treatment interruption arm or continuous ART arm. The V gene's germline CDR1 is MNHEY and CDR2 SMNVEV (reference sequence). The CDR3 is 14 residues long. The V end lost 4 bases, the J end lost 3 bases, and 13 bases lay between the germline ends. The TCR library was built from RNA with a 3' RACE protocol and unique molecular identifiers. MiXCR, applied by TCRdb to the 3' RACE reads, yields one record per CDR3 protein. The top ten hold roughly 1.1% of the sample, which has 70,000 to 90,000 distinct CDR3 sequences, about 6.9% seen once. The chain couples TRBV27 to TRBJ2-7, with unresolved D. Sequences were derived from CD45RA+ CD4+ T cells from PBMCs, pooled from several time points, sampled from a donor given antiretroviral therapy, either interrupted or continuous. Noted subset: naive CD4+ CD45RA+ CD45RO- T cells. This clonotype was obtained from a pool of human donors with HIV. CDR3 amino acids: CASSSPGQYYEQYF. In DNA, the CDR3 is TGTGCCAGCAGTTCTCCGGGCCAGTACTACGAGCAGTACTTC.